The 30 T cell receptor beta chains below come from one sample, sequenced in a study of cytomegalovirus exposure and HLA in healthy donors. Vbeta (60) and Jbeta (13) primers were used in the PCR. Method: immunoSEQ multiplex PCR; TCRdb's copy keeps in-frame clones and lacks some. The table has 130,000 or so clones, more than 65% seen once; the top ten hold around 2%. Sequenced sample: PBMCs. These receptors all come from a man aged 18-30 years in good health and CMV-seronegative.

V and J are TRBV9 and TRBJ1-1, with 7 nucleotides matching TRBD1. The CDR3 has 15 residues. V lost 2 bases to trimming and J lost 5 bases; unmatched junction nucleotides: 9. The germline V gene encodes CDR1 SGDLS and CDR2 YYNGEE. Here the CDR3 DNA reads TGTGCCAGCAGCGTCGAATCGAGACAGGGAACTGAAGCTTTCTTT. The encoded protein is CASSVESRQGTEAFF.

This clone appeared a few times. The J gene is TRBJ1-6, the V gene TRBV25-1; no definite D call. CDR1 and CDR2 from the germline V gene are MGHDK and SYGVNS. This CDR3 has 13 residues. V was shortened by 0 bases and J by 9 bases, with 6 bases between the two germline ends. The CDR3 bases are TGTGCCAGCAGTGAATACACTACTTCACCCCTCCACTTT. Protein product: CASSEYTTSPLHF.

The J gene is TRBJ2-7, the V gene TRBV19, with 7 bases matching TRBD2. This CDR3 has 15 residues. The germline V gene has CDR1 LNHDA and CDR2 SQIVND (reference sequence). V was pared by 3 bases and J by 2 bases, with 7 bases of the junction left unmatched. The CDR3 DNA follows: TGTGCCAGTAGTATGGGGCGGGGGTTTGCCTACGAGCAGTACTTC. Translated: CASSMGRGFAYEQYF.

J is TRBJ2-1 and V is TRBV19; 8 bases map to TRBD2. The germline V gene encodes CDR1 LNHDA and CDR2 SQIVND (reference sequence). J lost 4 bases, V lost 2 bases, and 4 bases had no gene match. This CDR3 spans 15 amino acids. For the CDR3, the DNA is TGTGCCAGTAGTATATCCAGCGGGGGTTACAATGAGCAGTTCTTC. As protein: CASSISSGGYNEQFF.

The genes are TRBV4-3 and TRBJ1-1, with a tentative D call TRBD1 (6 bases). V was cut by 1 base and J by 1 base, with 10 bases left in between. Germline values: CDR1 LGHNA, CDR2 YSLEER. The CDR3 sequence is 15 residues long. The CDR3 region has the DNA TGCGCCAGCAGCCAAGCTATCAGGGGGAACACTGAAGCTTTCTTT. It specifies CASSQAIRGNTEAFF.

V and J are TRBV19 and TRBJ1-2; possible D gene TRBD1, 5 bases. The germline V gene has CDR1 LNHDA and CDR2 SQIVND (reference sequence). V was pared by 4 bases and J by 4 bases, with 19 bases between. The CDR3 extends over 16 amino acids. Here the CDR3 DNA reads TGTGCCAGTAGTACCGGGTTTGGGCAGGGAGGCTATGGCTACACCTTC. Translating gives CASSTGFGQGGYGYTF. Supplemented by reference TRBV19 and TRBJ1-2, the full variable domain reads DGGITQSPKYLFRKEGQNVTLSCEQNLNHDAMYWYRQDPGQGLRLIYYSQIVNDFQKGDIAEGYSVSREKKESFPLTVTSAQKNPTAFYLCASSTGFGQGGYGYTFGSGTRLTVV.

The rearrangement links TRBV18 to TRBJ2-7; TRBD1 agrees at 8 bases. Germline CDR1 is KGHSH and CDR2 is LQKENI. V gave up 4 bases and J gave up 2 bases; unmatched junction bases: 10. The CDR3 is made up of 16 amino acids. CDR3 coding DNA: TGTGCCAGCTCACTCGGGACAGGAAATACAGCCTACGAGCAGTACTTC. Translated, it gives CASSLGTGNTAYEQYF.

This clone turned up a few times. The chain joins TRBV28 to TRBJ1-3, with TRBD1 as a possible D gene (5 bases). Per the germline V gene, CDR1 is MDHEN and CDR2 is SYDVKM. V was trimmed by 2 bases and J by 3 bases, leaving 8 bases between them. This CDR3 spans 14 amino acids. CDR3 bases: TGTGCCAGCAGTTTAGTAGGGGATGGAAACACCATATATTTT. Amino acid sequence: CASSLVGDGNTIYF.

The V call is TRBV7-8, the J call TRBJ2-5; D is possibly TRBD2 (6 bases). The germline CDR1 and CDR2 sequences are SGHVS and FQNEAQ. The CDR3 is 14 amino acids. Trimming shortened V by 5 bases and J by 3 bases, and 13 bases separated the two germline ends. CDR3 amino acids: CASSDLGGKETQYF. The CDR3 DNA is TGTGCCAGCAGCGACCTCGGGGGAAAAGAGACCCAGTACTTC.

The V call is TRBV5-1, the J call TRBJ1-1, with TRBD1 matching over 7 bases. CDR1 is SGHRS, CDR2 YFSETQ, per germline. V shed 3 bases and J 1 base; nucleotides not matched to a gene: 12. There are 17 residues in the CDR3. The CDR3, as DNA: TGCGCCAGCAGCTGGGACAGTGGGGCCCGCCCGAACACTGAAGCTTTCTTT. Amino acid sequence: CASSWDSGARPNTEAFF.

This clone was counted once. The chain links TRBV9 to TRBJ1-6, with 9 bases matching TRBD1. This CDR3 region has 17 residues. Germline assignment: CDR1 SGDLS and CDR2 YYNGEE. J lost 1 base, V lost 0 bases, and 2 bases had no gene match. The CDR3 reads CASSVEGTGSYNSPLHF. The DNA for the CDR3 is TGTGCCAGCAGCGTAGAAGGGACAGGGTCCTATAATTCACCCCTCCACTTT.

J is TRBJ2-3 and V is TRBV9, with 9 positions matching TRBD1. Germline CDR1 SGDLS, CDR2 YYNGEE. Unmatched junction bases numbered 3, after V lost 2 bases and J lost 5 bases. The CDR3 has 14 amino acids. In DNA, the CDR3 is TGTGCCAGCAGCGTGGGACAGGGAGGAGATACGCAGTATTTT. Protein product: CASSVGQGGDTQYF.

V is TRBV4-1 and J is TRBJ2-1, with TRBD2 matching over 11 bases. Per the germline V gene, CDR1 is MGHRA and CDR2 is YSYEKL. After removal of 2 bases from V and 9 bases from J, the junction contained 6 bases not matched to a gene. This CDR3 is 15 amino acids long. CDR3 nucleotides: TGCGCCAGCAGCCAATCGACTAGCGGGGTTTGTGAGCAGTTCTTC. This encodes CASSQSTSGVCEQFF.

The gene calls are TRBV7-9 and TRBJ1-1; D not certain. The germline V gene encodes CDR1 SEHNR and CDR2 FQNEAQ (reference sequence). This CDR3 has 11 amino acids. V was cut by 5 bases and J by 1 base, with 2 bases left in between. The CDR3 region is CASSRNTEAFF. CDR3 bases: TGTGCCAGCAGCCGGAACACTGAAGCTTTCTTT.

This clone was detected only a few times. This chain links TRBV2 with TRBJ2-3, with 9 bases lining up with TRBD1. The V and J ends lost 10 bases and 3 bases, in that order; junction bases with no gene match: 5. The CDR3 contains 13 residues. Germline-derived CDR1 and CDR2 are SNHLY and FYNNEI. The chain's CDR3 is CATTGQGTDTQYF. The CDR3 nucleotides are TGTGCCACCACGGGACAGGGTACAGATACGCAGTATTTT.

The chain employs TRBV7-2 and TRBJ2-7; no definite D call. This CDR3 has 13 amino acids. CDR1 is SGHTA, CDR2 FQGNSA, per germline. V was clipped by 4 bases and J by 2 bases, with 9 bases between them. The CDR3 bases are TGTGCCAGCAGCTATTCGGAGACCTACGAGCAGTACTTC. As protein: CASSYSETYEQYF.

V gene TRBV7-8 combines with J gene TRBJ2-7, with TRBD2 as a possible D gene (6 bases). Germline V gene data show CDR1 as SGHVS and CDR2 as FQNEAQ. Trimming shortened V by 5 bases and J by 6 bases, and 20 bases separated the two germline ends. The CDR3 contains 15 residues. The chain's CDR3 is CASSQTVGPEGEQYF. Here the CDR3 DNA reads TGTGCCAGCAGCCAAACTGTGGGGCCGGAGGGCGAGCAGTACTTC.

The chain links TRBV19 to TRBJ2-2; D unclear. V lost 10 bases, J lost 6 bases, and 15 bases lay in between. The CDR3 extends over 13 amino acids. CDR1 LNHDA and CDR2 SQIVND come from the germline V gene (reference sequence). The DNA for the CDR3 is TGTGCCACCCAACGGAGTTTGCCCGGGGAGCTGTTTTTT. Its translation is CATQRSLPGELFF.

The chain carries TRBV9 and TRBJ1-6; TRBD1 agrees at 8 bases. Germline V gives CDR1 SGDLS, CDR2 YYNGEE. The V segment lost 4 bases and the J segment 7 bases; nucleotides outside the gene matches: 7. The CDR3 is made up of 15 amino acids. The CDR3 DNA follows: TGTGCCAGCAGCTCGAATAGACAGGGGAATTCACCCCTCCACTTT. Translating it yields CASSSNRQGNSPLHF.

This chain joins TRBV2 and TRBJ1-1, with unresolved D. The CDR3 contains 13 residues. V was cut by 2 bases and J by 1 base, with 5 bases left in between. Germline CDR1 reads SNHLY; CDR2 reads FYNNEI. CDR3 protein: CASSERGNTEAFF. The CDR3 DNA reads as TGTGCCAGCAGTGAACGGGGGAACACTGAAGCTTTCTTT.

J is TRBJ1-2 and V is TRBV4-3; 8 bases are a match to TRBD1. The CDR3 loop spans 16 amino acids. Germline V gene sequence: CDR1 LGHNA, CDR2 YSLEER. V was pared by 0 bases and J by 4 bases, with 7 bases of the junction left unmatched. The CDR3 bases are TGCGCCAGCAGCCAAGATAGGGGACAGGCATCCTATGGCTACACCTTC. Its protein product is CASSQDRGQASYGYTF.

This clone has a handful of counts. This sequence joins TRBV4-1 and TRBJ2-3; tentative D call: TRBD2 (6 bases). The length of the CDR3 is 16 residues. Germline CDR1 and CDR2: MGHRA and YSYEKL. Trimming shortened V by 1 base and J by 2 bases, and 13 bases separated the two germline ends. The CDR3 loop is CASSQVDGGVTDTQYF. CDR3 DNA sequence: TGCGCCAGCAGCCAAGTAGACGGCGGGGTCACAGATACGCAGTATTTT.

The rearrangement links TRBV7-2 to TRBJ1-4; TRBD1 is a possible D gene (5 bases). There are 15 residues in the CDR3. In germline, CDR1 is SGHTA, CDR2 FQGNSA. V gave up 0 bases and J gave up 4 bases, with 9 bases separating them. The CDR3 nucleotides are TGTGCCAGCAGCTTAGCCCGACAGCTTAATGAAAAACTGTTTTTT. It codes for CASSLARQLNEKLFF.

This clone was picked up one time. J is TRBJ2-3 and V is TRBV18, with 7 bases aligning to TRBD2. The CDR3 runs 18 residues. CDR1 KGHSH and CDR2 LQKENI come from the germline V gene. V was pared by 2 bases and J by 2 bases, with 13 bases of the junction left unmatched. CDR3 residues: CASSPFSASGILTDTQYF. As DNA, the CDR3 is TGTGCCAGCTCACCATTCTCGGCTAGCGGTATCCTCACAGATACGCAGTATTTT.

V usage is TRBV19 and J usage is TRBJ2-1; maybe TRBD1 (7 bases). CDR3 length: 12 amino acids. The V end was cut by 9 bases, the J end by 8 bases, with 14 bases between. From germline, CDR1 is LNHDA and CDR2 SQIVND (reference sequence). CDR3 amino acids: CASRGDGDEQFF. The DNA for the CDR3 is TGTGCCAGCAGGGGGGACGGCGATGAGCAGTTCTTC.

The V call is TRBV5-1, the J call TRBJ1-4, with 11 bases aligning to TRBD1. Trimming at V came to 3 bases and at J to 1 base, leaving 2 bases not matched to a gene. Germline V gene lookup returns CDR1 SGHRS and CDR2 YFSETQ. The CDR3 sequence is 16 residues long. The CDR3 sequence is CASSWGQGVTNEKLFF. As DNA, the CDR3 is TGCGCCAGCAGCTGGGGACAGGGGGTAACTAATGAAAAACTGTTTTTT.

Only one count was recorded for this clone. CDR3 sequence (DNA): TGTGCCAGCAGTATTTATGGACAGGGGGCTTCTGGCTACACCTTC. Translated: CASSIYGQGASGYTF. V and J are TRBV6-1 and TRBJ1-2; 11 nucleotides match TRBD1. After removal of 5 bases from V and 7 bases from J, the junction contained 9 bases not matched to a gene. The CDR3 spans 15 residues. Germline V gene sequence: CDR1 MNHNS, CDR2 SASEGT.

The chain uses TRBV10-3 and TRBJ2-2, with D perhaps TRBD2 (5 bases). Germline V gene sequence: CDR1 ENHRY, CDR2 SYGVKD. The CDR3 totals 13 residues. The V end lost 11 bases, the J end lost 1 base, and 11 bases lay between the germline ends. The CDR3: CASKRENTGELFF. In DNA, the CDR3 is TGTGCCTCAAAGAGGGAGAACACCGGGGAGCTGTTTTTT.

As DNA, the CDR3 is TGTGCCAGCAGCCCCCGGGGCGGGGGACCCTACAATGAGCAGTTCTTC. It is translated as CASSPRGGGPYNEQFF. The chain recombines TRBV7-2 with TRBJ2-1; TRBD2 matches at 7 bases. Germline V gene sequence: CDR1 SGHTA, CDR2 FQGNSA. V shed 5 bases, J shed 2 bases, and the junction held 9 bases outside the gene matches. This CDR3 has 16 residues.

The J gene is TRBJ1-2, the V gene TRBV5-4; D remains unclear. With 4 bases removed from V and 4 bases from J, the gap between germline ends came to 14 bases. CDR3 length equals 14 residues. Germline CDR1 reads SGHNT; CDR2 reads YYREEE (reference sequence). CDR3 amino acids: CASSPALGPYGYTF. DNA for the CDR3: TGTGCCAGCAGCCCCGCCTTGGGCCCCTATGGCTACACCTTC.